These 20 T cell receptor beta chains were all obtained from the same sample, sequenced in a study of blood T cell repertoires in COVID-19. TCRdb keeps only in-frame clones here, not all; method: immunoSEQ multiplex PCR. Of about 190,000 clones in the sample, around 85% were seen once. Sequencing was performed on PBMCs or T cells enriched from blood (not recorded which). The receptors shown here come from a woman in her 30s who had recovered from COVID-19.

The chain carries TRBV7-9 and TRBJ2-7, with TRBD1 identical over 7 bases. Germline V gives CDR1 SEHNR, CDR2 FQNEAQ (reference sequence). J was trimmed by 2 bases and V by 3 bases; bases with no gene match: 10. The CDR3 spans 16 residues. CDR3 nucleotide sequence: TGTGCCAGCAGCTTCTACGCCGGGACAGAGCCCTACGAGCAGTACTTC. It encodes CASSFYAGTEPYEQYF.

V and J are TRBV7-2 and TRBJ1-5; TRBD1 matches at 8 bases. The CDR3 is made up of 13 amino acids. Per the germline V gene, CDR1 is SGHTA and CDR2 is FQGNSA. With 5 bases clipped from V and 6 bases from J, the junction kept 3 bases outside the gene matches. CDR3 bases: TGTGCCAGCAGCGGACAGGGCTCTCAGCCCCAGCATTTT. This codes for CASSGQGSQPQHF.

V is TRBV19 and J is TRBJ2-2, with a possible D match to TRBD1 (5 bases). Trimming shortened V by 5 bases and J by 1 base, and 11 bases separated the two germline ends. This CDR3 contains 15 residues. CDR1 is LNHDA and CDR2 is SQIVND in the germline V gene (reference sequence). The CDR3: CASSPRQMNTGELFF. The CDR3 region has the DNA TGTGCCAGTAGTCCCCGACAGATGAACACCGGGGAGCTGTTTTTT.

The chain carries TRBV2 and TRBJ2-7; 7 bases agree with TRBD1. V lost 0 bases to trimming and J lost 2 bases; unmatched junction nucleotides: 19. Germline values: CDR1 SNHLY, CDR2 FYNNEI. This CDR3 has 20 amino acids. CDR3 residues: CASSEAVFTYGTVLPYEQYF. For the CDR3, the DNA is TGTGCCAGCAGTGAAGCGGTTTTTACTTATGGGACAGTTCTCCCCTACGAGCAGTACTTC.

V usage is TRBV6-4 and J usage is TRBJ1-3; D perhaps matches TRBD1 (6 bases). Trimming left V 5 bases short and J 3 bases short, with 17 bases between. The CDR3 covers 16 residues. Looked up from germline, CDR1 is MRHNA and CDR2 is SNTAGT. Written as DNA, the CDR3 is TGTGCCAGCAGTATACAGAGGGGGTTTGATGGAAACACCATATATTTT. Its translation: CASSIQRGFDGNTIYF.

The V gene is TRBV29-1, the J gene TRBJ2-1; 12 positions agree with TRBD1. V lost 7 bases and J lost 12; bases outside the gene matches: 10. Per germline, CDR1 SQVTM and CDR2 ANQGSEA. This CDR3 spans 13 amino acids. CDR3 region: CSGKGQGAGVQFF. In DNA form, the CDR3 reads TGCAGCGGGAAGGGACAGGGGGCTGGGGTGCAGTTCTTC.

CDR3 residues: CASSHGLTNEKLFF. In DNA, the CDR3 is TGCGCCAGCAGCCACGGACTGACAAATGAAAAACTGTTTTTT. V is TRBV4-1 and J is TRBJ1-4; unclear D gene. CDR3 size: 14 residues. Germline V gene sequence: CDR1 MGHRA, CDR2 YSYEKL. V lost 3 bases and J 5 bases, leaving 10 bases between the germline ends.

This sequence joins TRBV7-8 and TRBJ1-2; D is possibly TRBD1 (6 bases). Germline V gives CDR1 SGHVS, CDR2 FQNEAQ. Trimming shortened V by 6 bases and J by 2 bases, and 10 bases separated the two germline ends. This CDR3 spans 13 amino acids. The CDR3 DNA reads as TGTGCCAGCAGTCTCGGACAGAACTATGGCTACACCTTC. Amino acids: CASSLGQNYGYTF.

The chain uses TRBV2 and TRBJ1-5; tentatively, D is TRBD1 (5 bases). In germline, CDR1 is SNHLY, CDR2 FYNNEI. V was trimmed by 4 bases and J by 6 bases, leaving 16 bases between them. CDR3 size: 15 residues. The CDR3 protein is CASSGTGGGSQPQHF. The CDR3 DNA reads as TGTGCCAGCAGTGGGACGGGCGGGGGTAGTCAGCCCCAGCATTTT.

This clone was seen only once. CDR3: CASSESKSAYGYTF. The CDR3 region has the DNA TGTGCCAGCAGTGAAAGCAAGAGTGCCTATGGCTACACCTTC. The chain is built from TRBV6-4 and TRBJ1-2; D is uncertain. This CDR3 is built from 14 residues. CDR1 and CDR2 (germline): MRHNA, SNTAGT. V was shortened by 3 bases and J by 4 bases, with 12 bases between the two germline ends.

This CDR3 reads CASSQGGATNEKLFF. CDR3 sequence (DNA): TGTGCCAGCAGCCAGGGTGGAGCAACTAATGAAAAACTGTTTTTT. The chain carries TRBV3-1 (or the pseudogene TRBV3-2) and TRBJ1-4; D is unresolved. This CDR3 spans 15 amino acids. Trimming shortened V by 3 bases and J by 0 bases, and 8 bases separated the two germline ends. The V gene's germline CDR1 is LGHDT and CDR2 YNNKEL (reference sequence).

The chain links TRBV7-6 to TRBJ2-1; the D gene is possibly TRBD1 (6 bases). Germline V gene lookup returns CDR1 SGHVS and CDR2 FNYEAQ. V shed 4 bases and J shed 4 bases, with 14 bases lying between them. The CDR3 covers 15 residues. Here the CDR3 reads CASSSSGGRYNEQFF. The CDR3 nucleotides are TGTGCCAGCAGCTCCTCTGGGGGCCGGTACAATGAGCAGTTCTTC.

The CDR3 coding sequence is TGTGCCAGCAGCGTAGGTGCGGGGTCCTACAATGAGCAGTTCTTC. Amino acid sequence: CASSVGAGSYNEQFF. J is TRBJ2-1 and V is TRBV9; the D gene is possibly TRBD2 (6 bases). Germline V gene sequence: CDR1 SGDLS, CDR2 YYNGEE. V was clipped by 0 bases and J by 1 base, with 8 bases between them. This CDR3 comprises 15 residues.

The rearrangement links TRBV27 to TRBJ2-1; D is unclear. The V and J ends lost 5 bases and 4 bases respectively, with 12 bases between them. Germline CDR1 MNHEY, CDR2 SMNVEV (reference sequence). The CDR3 extends over 14 amino acids. In DNA, the CDR3 is TGTGCCAGCAGTCCAGAATATGAATACAATGAGCAGTTCTTC. Encoded protein: CASSPEYEYNEQFF.

The chain employs TRBV19 and TRBJ2-5; possible D gene TRBD1, 7 bases. V lost 0 bases and J lost 5, with 19 bases in between. The CDR3 covers 17 residues. The germline V gene has CDR1 LNHDA and CDR2 SQIVND (reference sequence). CDR3 loop: CASSIEPWRGQGETQYF. CDR3 bases: TGTGCCAGTAGTATAGAACCCTGGAGGGGGCAAGGGGAGACCCAGTACTTC. Filled out from reference TRBV19 and TRBJ2-5, the complete variable domain reads DGGITQSPKYLFRKEGQNVTLSCEQNLNHDAMYWYRQDPGQGLRLIYYSQIVNDFQKGDIAEGYSVSREKKESFPLTVTSAQKNPTAFYLCASSIEPWRGQGETQYFGPGTRLLVL.

This sequence joins TRBV3-1 (or the pseudogene TRBV3-2) and TRBJ2-3; tentative D call: TRBD2 (6 bases). V lost 0 bases, J lost 7 bases, and 11 bases lay in between. The germline V gene encodes CDR1 LGHDT and CDR2 YNNKEL (reference sequence). This CDR3 comprises 14 residues. CDR3 in amino acids: CASSQDLGGNTQYF. The DNA for the CDR3 is TGTGCCAGCAGCCAAGATTTGGGCGGGAATACGCAGTATTTT.

The chain combines TRBV14 with TRBJ2-1, with 7 bases fitting TRBD1. The germline V gene encodes CDR1 SGHDN and CDR2 FVKESK. Unmatched junction bases numbered 6, after V lost 6 bases and J lost 7 bases. This CDR3 is 13 amino acids long. The CDR3 reads CASSANRGNEQFF. Written as DNA, the CDR3 is TGTGCCAGCAGTGCCAACAGGGGTAATGAGCAGTTCTTC. The full variable domain, its missing parts supplied by reference TRBV14 and TRBJ2-1, is EAGVTQFPSHSVIEKGQTVTLRCDPISGHDNLYWYRRVMGKEIKFLLHFVKESKQDESGMPNNRFLAERTGGTYSTLKVQPAELEDSGVYFCASSANRGNEQFFGPGTRLTVL.

V usage is TRBV5-1 and J usage is TRBJ1-3; 9 nucleotides line up with TRBD1. Germline V CDR1 and CDR2: SGHRS, YFSETQ. V was clipped by 0 bases and J by 3 bases; unmatched bases: 7. The CDR3 has 17 amino acids. Here the CDR3 reads CASSLEGTGYRGNTIYF. CDR3 in DNA: TGCGCCAGCAGCTTGGAAGGGACAGGGTATCGTGGAAACACCATATATTTT.

The CDR3 DNA sequence: TGTGCCAGCAGCTTCCGGACAGGTTTTTACACTGAAGCTTTCTTT. The encoded protein is CASSFRTGFYTEAFF. This chain links TRBV7-9 with TRBJ1-1; the match to TRBD1 covers 7 bases. The CDR3 is 15 amino acids. CDR1 and CDR2 (germline): SEHNR, FQNEAQ (reference sequence). V lost 3 bases and J lost 3; bases outside the gene matches: 7.

The chain joins TRBV13 to TRBJ2-1; TRBD2 matches 9 bases. Germline V gives CDR1 PRHDT, CDR2 FYEKMQ (reference sequence). Trimming removed 1 base from V and 6 bases from J; junction bases left unmatched: 4. CDR3 length: 15 amino acids. The CDR3 here is CASSLALAGFNEQFF. The CDR3 nucleotides are TGTGCCAGCAGCTTAGCCCTAGCGGGATTCAATGAGCAGTTCTTC.